The sequence of this TCR beta chain was determined in a study of shared clonotypes between healthy human individuals. About the study: Donors were a couple of women and a few men aged 18 to 49.

This CDR3 contains 16 residues. Germline-derived CDR1 and CDR2 are SGHTA and FQGTGA. V was pared by 5 bases and J by 0 bases, with 6 bases of the junction left unmatched. Splitting of each subset's genomic DNA was done evenly across several immunoSEQ plates. Methods used by the authors: ImmunoSEQ yielded junction-only sequences lacking quality scores, so filtering differed. Method: immunoSEQ multiplex PCR; TCRdb's copy keeps in-frame clones and lacks some. The V and J calls and the clone size are those of that table, but D and trimming were determined from the DNA. This table holds 400,000 to 500,000 clones, 76% found once.

The V gene is TRBV7-3, the J gene TRBJ2-1, with 8 bases that match TRBD1. The receptor was isolated from a woman aged 40 to 50 in good health. Some clones in this sample may be carry-over from other donors' samples. The sequenced sample consisted of PBMCs. The CDR3, as DNA: TGTGCCAGCAGCCGTACCGGGACAGGCTCCTACAATGAGCAGTTCTTC. Translating gives CASSRTGTGSYNEQFF.